The rows below give T cell receptor beta chains drawn from one sample of a study of CD4 T cells in relation to SARS-CoV-2 and coronaviruses. These receptors lack a known antigen. Profiling relied on immunoSEQ multiplex PCR, and the TCRdb table lists in-frame clones only, not all of them. This table holds tens of thousands of clones, about 80% found once. The sequenced sample consisted of CD4+ T cells from PBMCs, cultured in vitro. These receptors were collected from a human donor in good health. The CDR3 runs from the conserved cysteine through the conserved F or W. Fields, in order: clone size, V gene, D gene, J gene, CDR3 protein, CDR3 DNA. D genes are given only for firm matches. Size tells how often a clone was seen (once, few, many) or the class of an expanded clone, and some rows leave it out.

abundance: -; v_gene: TRBV6-5; d_gene: TRBD1; j_gene: TRBJ2-7; CDR3aa: CASSDRVGEQYF; CDR3nt: TGTGCCAGCAGCGACAGGGTTGGGGAGCAGTACTTC
abundance: -; v_gene: TRBV11-2; d_gene: -; j_gene: TRBJ1-4; CDR3aa: CASTNVGANEKLFF; CDR3nt: TGTGCCAGCACCAACGTCGGAGCTAATGAAAAACTGTTTTTT
abundance: -; v_gene: TRBV7-9; d_gene: -; j_gene: TRBJ1-4; CDR3aa: CASSPQSLTNEKLFF; CDR3nt: TGTGCCAGCAGCCCCCAGTCGCTAACTAATGAAAAACTGTTTTTT
abundance: -; v_gene: TRBV1; d_gene: -; j_gene: TRBJ2-7; CDR3aa: CTSSQAQGCNEQYF; CDR3nt: TGCACCAGCAGCCAAGCACAGGGGTGCAACGAGCAGTACTTC
abundance: -; v_gene: TRBV7-8; d_gene: TRBD1; j_gene: TRBJ1-1; CDR3aa: CASSLELRGTGKLNTEAFF; CDR3nt: TGTGCCAGCAGCTTAGAATTAAGGGGGACAGGGAAATTGAACACTGAAGCTTTCTTT
abundance: -; v_gene: TRBV2; d_gene: -; j_gene: TRBJ1-1; CDR3aa: CASSVEGGNTEAFF; CDR3nt: TGTGCCAGCAGTGTGGAGGGGGGGAACACTGAAGCTTTCTTT
abundance: -; v_gene: TRBV19; d_gene: -; j_gene: TRBJ2-1; CDR3aa: CASSLLHNEQFF; CDR3nt: TGTGCCAGTAGTCTTCTCCACAATGAGCAGTTCTTC
abundance: few; v_gene: TRBV4-1; d_gene: TRBD1; j_gene: TRBJ1-3; CDR3aa: CASSQGRAQGAGRNTIYF; CDR3nt: TGCGCCAGCAGCCAAGGGAGGGCACAGGGGGCTGGGAGAAACACCATATATTTT
abundance: -; v_gene: TRBV9; d_gene: TRBD1; j_gene: TRBJ1-1; CDR3aa: CASSPRTGVTNTEAFF; CDR3nt: TGTGCCAGCAGCCCGAGGACAGGGGTGACGAACACTGAAGCTTTCTTT
abundance: -; v_gene: TRBV5-1; d_gene: -; j_gene: TRBJ1-1; CDR3aa: CASSLAGMGTEAFF; CDR3nt: TGCGCCAGCAGCTTGGCTGGGATGGGCACTGAAGCTTTCTTT
abundance: -; v_gene: TRBV4-1; d_gene: -; j_gene: TRBJ1-2; CDR3aa: CASFSGGYTF; CDR3nt: TGCGCCAGCTTCAGTGGGGGCTACACCTTC
abundance: -; v_gene: TRBV11-3; d_gene: -; j_gene: TRBJ1-1; CDR3aa: CASSLNPNTEAFF; CDR3nt: TGTGCCAGCAGCTTGAACCCCAACACTGAAGCTTTCTTT
abundance: -; v_gene: TRBV7-8; d_gene: TRBD1; j_gene: TRBJ2-5; CDR3aa: CASSQRDRQETQYF; CDR3nt: TGTGCCAGCAGCCAGAGGGACAGACAAGAGACCCAGTACTTC
abundance: few; v_gene: TRBV19; d_gene: -; j_gene: TRBJ2-2; CDR3aa: CASKMVAANTGELFF; CDR3nt: TGTGCCAGTAAAATGGTAGCGGCCAACACCGGGGAGCTGTTTTTT
abundance: -; v_gene: TRBV19; d_gene: TRBD1; j_gene: TRBJ1-5; CDR3aa: CASSANPGQGVGQPQHF; CDR3nt: TGTGCCAGTAGTGCCAATCCGGGACAGGGGGTTGGTCAGCCCCAGCATTTT
abundance: once; v_gene: TRBV14; d_gene: -; j_gene: TRBJ1-2; CDR3aa: CASSQGDVSGYTF; CDR3nt: TGTGCCAGCAGCCAAGGGGACGTGTCCGGCTACACCTTC
abundance: -; v_gene: TRBV5-1; d_gene: TRBD2; j_gene: TRBJ2-7; CDR3aa: CASSNGLAGLEQYF; CDR3nt: TGCGCCAGCAGCAACGGACTAGCGGGATTGGAGCAGTACTTC
abundance: -; v_gene: TRBV5-8; d_gene: -; j_gene: TRBJ2-7; CDR3aa: CASSLRGTSYEQYF; CDR3nt: TGTGCCAGCAGCTTAAGGGGTACATCCTACGAGCAGTACTTC
abundance: -; v_gene: TRBV24-1; d_gene: -; j_gene: TRBJ2-3; CDR3aa: CATSGPLRTDTQYF; CDR3nt: TGTGCCACCAGTGGACCACTCAGGACAGATACGCAGTATTTT
abundance: -; v_gene: TRBV23-1; d_gene: -; j_gene: TRBJ2-5; CDR3aa: CASSPATETQYF; CDR3nt: TGCGCCAGCAGTCCGGCGACGGAGACCCAGTACTTC
abundance: -; v_gene: TRBV3-1/TRBV3-2; d_gene: -; j_gene: TRBJ2-3; CDR3aa: CASSQKRGGPSSTDTQYF; CDR3nt: TGTGCCAGCAGCCAAAAAAGGGGCGGGCCCTCTAGCACAGATACGCAGTATTTT
abundance: -; v_gene: TRBV19; d_gene: TRBD2; j_gene: TRBJ2-1; CDR3aa: CASSIPWGTSDDNEQFF; CDR3nt: TGTGCCAGTAGTATCCCCTGGGGGACTAGCGACGACAATGAGCAGTTCTTC
abundance: few; v_gene: TRBV27; d_gene: TRBD1; j_gene: TRBJ1-4; CDR3aa: CASSPTGQRFNEKLFF; CDR3nt: TGTGCCAGCAGTCCCACGGGACAGAGGTTTAATGAAAAACTGTTTTTT
abundance: -; v_gene: TRBV28; d_gene: -; j_gene: TRBJ1-5; CDR3aa: CASRSSNQPQHF; CDR3nt: TGTGCCAGCAGGTCTAGCAATCAGCCCCAGCATTTT
abundance: few; v_gene: TRBV19; d_gene: -; j_gene: TRBJ1-1; CDR3aa: CASSIGVYRDTEAFF; CDR3nt: TGTGCCAGTAGTATTGGGGTCTACAGGGACACTGAAGCTTTCTTT
abundance: -; v_gene: TRBV28; d_gene: -; j_gene: TRBJ2-7; CDR3aa: CASSLRRVGVSSYEQYF; CDR3nt: TGTGCCAGCAGCCTGAGGAGGGTCGGTGTCTCTTCCTACGAGCAGTACTTC
abundance: -; v_gene: TRBV5-1; d_gene: TRBD1; j_gene: TRBJ1-4; CDR3aa: CASSRGQPATNEKLFF; CDR3nt: TGCGCCAGCAGCAGGGGACAGCCTGCAACTAATGAAAAACTGTTTTTT
abundance: once; v_gene: TRBV5-6; d_gene: -; j_gene: TRBJ2-7; CDR3aa: CASSYGQPYEQYF; CDR3nt: TGTGCCAGCAGCTACGGACAGCCCTACGAGCAGTACTTC
abundance: -; v_gene: TRBV11-2; d_gene: -; j_gene: TRBJ2-2; CDR3aa: CASSLRDGLNTGELFF; CDR3nt: TGTGCCAGCAGCCTACGCGACGGACTTAACACCGGGGAGCTGTTTTTT
abundance: -; v_gene: TRBV19; d_gene: TRBD1; j_gene: TRBJ2-6; CDR3aa: CASRAGTGYPSGANVLTF; CDR3nt: TGTGCCAGTAGGGCCGGGACAGGGTATCCCTCTGGGGCCAACGTCCTGACTTTC
abundance: -; v_gene: TRBV7-3; d_gene: -; j_gene: TRBJ2-3; CDR3aa: CASSFTGPDTQYF; CDR3nt: TGTGCCAGCAGCTTCACAGGGCCAGATACGCAGTATTTT
abundance: once; v_gene: TRBV5-4; d_gene: -; j_gene: TRBJ1-3; CDR3aa: CASSLDGSSGNTIYF; CDR3nt: TGTGCCAGCAGCTTGGACGGATCCTCTGGAAACACCATATATTTT
abundance: -; v_gene: TRBV24-1; d_gene: -; j_gene: TRBJ1-1; CDR3aa: CATSGSTGLNTEAFF; CDR3nt: TGTGCCACCAGTGGAAGTACAGGTCTGAACACTGAAGCTTTCTTT
abundance: -; v_gene: TRBV10-3; d_gene: -; j_gene: TRBJ2-5; CDR3aa: CAISESVGQETQYF; CDR3nt: TGTGCCATCAGTGAGTCGGTGGGACAAGAGACCCAGTACTTC
abundance: -; v_gene: TRBV5-1; d_gene: -; j_gene: TRBJ2-1; CDR3aa: CASSLSWGNEQFF; CDR3nt: TGCGCCAGCAGCTTGTCCTGGGGCAATGAGCAGTTCTTC
abundance: -; v_gene: TRBV13; d_gene: -; j_gene: TRBJ2-2; CDR3aa: CASSLSPDLDTGELFF; CDR3nt: TGTGCCAGCAGCTTATCCCCCGACTTGGACACCGGGGAGCTGTTTTTT
abundance: -; v_gene: TRBV6-1; d_gene: TRBD2; j_gene: TRBJ2-1; CDR3aa: CASSEGAGAYNEQFF; CDR3nt: TGTGCCAGCAGTGAAGGAGCGGGAGCCTACAATGAGCAGTTCTTC
abundance: once; v_gene: TRBV6-2/TRBV6-3; d_gene: -; j_gene: TRBJ2-5; CDR3aa: CASSWGQETQYF; CDR3nt: TGTGCCAGCAGTTGGGGCCAAGAGACCCAGTACTTC
abundance: once; v_gene: TRBV19; d_gene: -; j_gene: TRBJ1-6; CDR3aa: CASSSNPLRSYNSPLHF; CDR3nt: TGTGCCAGTAGTTCCAACCCACTCCGCTCCTATAATTCACCCCTCCACTTT
abundance: -; v_gene: TRBV5-1; d_gene: TRBD2; j_gene: TRBJ2-1; CDR3aa: CASSLGSALAGYNEQFF; CDR3nt: TGCGCCAGCAGCTTGGGTTCCGCCCTAGCGGGATACAATGAGCAGTTCTTC
abundance: -; v_gene: TRBV5-4; d_gene: TRBD2; j_gene: TRBJ2-1; CDR3aa: CASSLGTSGSSYNEQFF; CDR3nt: TGTGCCAGCAGCTTGGGGACTAGCGGGAGCTCCTACAATGAGCAGTTCTTC
abundance: -; v_gene: TRBV23-1; d_gene: TRBD1; j_gene: TRBJ2-7; CDR3aa: CASSHGGTGGRRSSYEQYF; CDR3nt: TGCGCCAGCAGCCATGGTGGGACAGGGGGTCGACGGAGCTCCTACGAGCAGTACTTC
abundance: -; v_gene: TRBV28; d_gene: TRBD1; j_gene: TRBJ1-1; CDR3aa: CASSQGTARGAFF; CDR3nt: TGTGCCAGCAGCCAGGGGACAGCCAGGGGAGCTTTCTTT
abundance: -; v_gene: TRBV7-3; d_gene: -; j_gene: TRBJ2-3; CDR3aa: CASSPYIADTQYF; CDR3nt: TGTGCCAGCAGCCCCTACATAGCAGATACGCAGTATTTT
abundance: -; v_gene: TRBV5-1; d_gene: TRBD1; j_gene: TRBJ2-7; CDR3aa: CASSDTGGVNEQYF; CDR3nt: TGCGCCAGCAGCGATACAGGGGGCGTCAACGAGCAGTACTTC
abundance: -; v_gene: TRBV18; d_gene: TRBD2; j_gene: TRBJ2-7; CDR3aa: CASSPTSGVTYEQYF; CDR3nt: TGTGCCAGCTCACCCACTAGCGGGGTAACCTACGAGCAGTACTTC
abundance: once; v_gene: TRBV21-1; d_gene: -; j_gene: TRBJ2-7; CDR3aa: CASSAPGTAAYEQYF; CDR3nt: TGTGCCAGCAGCGCCCCCGGGACAGCAGCCTACGAGCAGTACTTC
abundance: -; v_gene: TRBV18; d_gene: TRBD2; j_gene: TRBJ2-3; CDR3aa: CASSPGLAGDTQYF; CDR3nt: TGTGCCAGCTCACCCGGACTAGCTGGGGATACGCAGTATTTT
abundance: once; v_gene: TRBV24-1; d_gene: -; j_gene: TRBJ2-1; CDR3aa: CATSVGGKGHNEQFF; CDR3nt: TGTGCCACCAGTGTGGGCGGGAAAGGGCACAATGAGCAGTTCTTC
abundance: -; v_gene: TRBV5-1; d_gene: -; j_gene: TRBJ2-1; CDR3aa: CASSLEGPPQHNEQFF; CDR3nt: TGCGCCAGCAGCTTGGAAGGTCCCCCCCAACACAATGAGCAGTTCTTC
abundance: -; v_gene: TRBV6-6; d_gene: -; j_gene: TRBJ2-7; CDR3aa: CASSYSKELVHEQYF; CDR3nt: TGTGCCAGCAGTTACTCGAAGGAACTAGTCCACGAGCAGTACTTC
abundance: -; v_gene: TRBV4-1; d_gene: TRBD1; j_gene: TRBJ2-5; CDR3aa: CASSLTRDREETQYF; CDR3nt: TGCGCCAGCAGCCTCACCCGGGACAGGGAGGAGACCCAGTACTTC
abundance: -; v_gene: TRBV6-1; d_gene: -; j_gene: TRBJ2-7; CDR3aa: CASSELVGEQYF; CDR3nt: TGTGCCAGCAGTGAACTGGTCGGCGAGCAGTACTTC
abundance: -; v_gene: TRBV28; d_gene: -; j_gene: TRBJ1-2; CDR3aa: CASSSINYGYTF; CDR3nt: TGTGCCAGCAGTTCGATTAACTATGGCTACACCTTC
abundance: -; v_gene: TRBV4-1; d_gene: -; j_gene: TRBJ1-3; CDR3aa: CASSQDDAGNTIYF; CDR3nt: TGCGCCAGCAGCCAAGACGACGCTGGAAACACCATATATTTT
abundance: few; v_gene: TRBV5-4; d_gene: TRBD1; j_gene: TRBJ1-2; CDR3aa: CASSGTGGFGYTF; CDR3nt: TGTGCCAGCAGCGGGACAGGGGGTTTTGGCTACACCTTC
abundance: -; v_gene: TRBV19; d_gene: -; j_gene: TRBJ1-5; CDR3aa: CASSHGGSNQPQHF; CDR3nt: TGTGCCAGTAGTCATGGGGGGAGCAATCAGCCCCAGCATTTT
abundance: -; v_gene: TRBV5-4; d_gene: TRBD2; j_gene: TRBJ2-1; CDR3aa: CASSAPTSGSYNEQFF; CDR3nt: TGTGCCAGCAGCGCACCCACTAGCGGGAGTTACAATGAGCAGTTCTTC
abundance: -; v_gene: TRBV30; d_gene: -; j_gene: TRBJ2-5; CDR3aa: CAWSLSEETQYF; CDR3nt: TGTGCCTGGAGTTTAAGCGAAGAGACCCAGTACTTC
abundance: -; v_gene: TRBV10-3; d_gene: TRBD1; j_gene: TRBJ2-3; CDR3aa: CAAQDRVRTDTQYF; CDR3nt: TGTGCCGCGCAGGACAGGGTTCGCACAGATACGCAGTATTTT